This record covers a single T cell receptor (beta chain). The study assigned cohorts using participant-reported clinical history. In the authors' workflow: The authors estimated nucleated cell counts from reference gene primer amplification. Measured with immunoSEQ multiplex PCR; TCRdb has only the in-frame clones, and not every one. V, J and clone size are those of that table, while D and trimming were read from the DNA. The table includes 300,000 to 400,000 clones, 65% to 90% detected once. The data belong to a study of blood T cell repertoires in COVID-19. V lost 2 bases, J lost 6 bases, and 6 bases stayed unmatched. The CDR3 has 16 residues. Looked up from germline, CDR1 is SGHNT and CDR2 is YYREEE (reference sequence).

The clonotype originates from a woman between 40 and 50 years old with acute COVID-19. The J gene is TRBJ1-5, the V gene TRBV5-4; 12 positions match TRBD1. Sequencing was performed on PBMCs or T cells enriched from blood (not recorded which). The CDR3 sequence: CASSFMGQGASQPQHF. The CDR3 DNA reads as TGTGCCAGCAGCTTCATGGGACAGGGGGCCAGTCAGCCCCAGCATTTT.